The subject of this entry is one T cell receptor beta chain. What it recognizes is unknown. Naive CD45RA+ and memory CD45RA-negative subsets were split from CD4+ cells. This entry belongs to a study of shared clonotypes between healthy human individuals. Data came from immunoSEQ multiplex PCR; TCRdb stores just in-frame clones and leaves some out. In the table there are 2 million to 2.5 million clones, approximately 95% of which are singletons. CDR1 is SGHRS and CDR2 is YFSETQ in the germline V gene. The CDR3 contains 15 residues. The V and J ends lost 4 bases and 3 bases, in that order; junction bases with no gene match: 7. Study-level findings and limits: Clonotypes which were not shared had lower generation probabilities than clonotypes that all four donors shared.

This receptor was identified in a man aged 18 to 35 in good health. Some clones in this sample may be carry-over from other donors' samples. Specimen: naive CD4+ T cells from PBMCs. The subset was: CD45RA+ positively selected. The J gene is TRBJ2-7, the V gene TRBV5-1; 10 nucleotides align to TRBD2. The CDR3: CASSPTSGTDYEQYF. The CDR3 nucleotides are TGCGCCAGCAGCCCAACTAGCGGGACGGACTACGAGCAGTACTTC.